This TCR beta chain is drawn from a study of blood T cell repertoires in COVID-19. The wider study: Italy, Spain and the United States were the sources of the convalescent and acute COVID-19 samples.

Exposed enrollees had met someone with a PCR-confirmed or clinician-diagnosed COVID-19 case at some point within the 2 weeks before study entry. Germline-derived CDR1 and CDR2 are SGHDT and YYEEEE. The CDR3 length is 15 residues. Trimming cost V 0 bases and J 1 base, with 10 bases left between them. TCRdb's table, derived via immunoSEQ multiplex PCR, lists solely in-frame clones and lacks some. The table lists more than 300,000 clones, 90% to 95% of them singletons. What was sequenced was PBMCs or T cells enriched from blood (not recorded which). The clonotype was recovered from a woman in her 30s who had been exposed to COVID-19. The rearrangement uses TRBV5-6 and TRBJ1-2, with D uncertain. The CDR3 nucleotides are TGTGCCAGCAGCTTGGAAGACACGTTTAACTATGGCTACACCTTC. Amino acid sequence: CASSLEDTFNYGYTF.